These 26 T cell receptor beta chains came from one sample sequenced in a study of blood T cells in healthy people across ages. A J-beta primer mix and a sample-barcoded 5' primer were used in a second PCR of roughly 6 to 12 cycles. TCRdb ran MiXCR on the 5' RACE reads and lists one entry per CDR3 protein. In the table there are approximately 1,000,000 distinct CDR3 sequences, under 45% of which are singletons. Input material: blood. The receptors were sampled from a woman aged 60 to 75 in good health.

The J gene is TRBJ2-1, the V gene TRBV20-1; TRBD2 matches 8 bases. Unmatched junction bases numbered 11, after V lost 5 bases and J lost 8 bases. The germline gives CDR1 DFQATT, CDR2 SNEGSKA (reference sequence). The CDR3 length is 14 residues. For the CDR3, the DNA is TGCAGTGCTCCACTGGGAAGCGGGAGTTATGAGCAGTTCTTC. This codes for CSAPLGSGSYEQFF.

V usage is TRBV29-1 and J usage is TRBJ1-4; D gene ambiguous. The CDR3 loop spans 11 amino acids. V was trimmed by 1 base and J by 8 bases, leaving 5 bases between them. CDR1 is SQVTM and CDR2 is ANQGSEA in the germline V gene. The CDR3 region is CSVEGAEKLFF. The CDR3 DNA sequence: TGCAGCGTTGAAGGAGCCGAAAAACTGTTTTTT. Together with reference TRBV29-1 and TRBJ1-4, the CDR3 gives the full variable domain: SAVISQKPSRDICQRGTSLTIQCQVDSQVTMMFWYRQQPGQSLTLIATANQGSEATYESGFVIDKFPISRPNLTFSTLTVSNMSPEDSSIYLCSVEGAEKLFFGSGTQLSVL.

The chain has TRBV10-3 and TRBJ2-7; the D gene is possibly TRBD1 (6 bases). The germline V gene encodes CDR1 ENHRY and CDR2 SYGVKD. CDR3 length: 19 residues. Deletions cut 4 bases from V and 2 bases from J, with 27 bases between. CDR3: CAISGEQGKERRAAYEQYF. The CDR3 nucleotides are TGTGCCATCAGTGGGGAACAGGGCAAAGAGAGGAGAGCCGCCTACGAGCAGTACTTC.

The table lists this clonotype with many counts. This chain links TRBV7-7 with TRBJ2-1; 7 bases map to TRBD1. V lost 4 bases and J lost 5; bases outside the gene matches: 5. Germline CDR1 reads SSHAT; CDR2 reads FNYEAQ (reference sequence). The CDR3 runs 14 residues. The CDR3 DNA reads TGTGCCAGCAGCTCAAAAGGGACAGACAATGAGCAGTTCTTC. Its translation: CASSSKGTDNEQFF.

A few counts support this clonotype. This chain links TRBV28 with TRBJ2-5; TRBD1 agrees at 10 bases. The CDR3 has 16 residues. Trimming cost V 2 bases and J 11 bases; bases outside gene matches: 14. Germline CDR1 MDHEN, CDR2 SYDVKM. CDR3 region: CASSLPDRGQRGEQYF. In nucleotides, the CDR3 is TGTGCCAGCAGTTTACCAGACAGGGGGCAGAGGGGGGAGCAGTACTTC.

This clonotype was counted ten times or more. This chain links TRBV10-1 with TRBJ2-3; D is uncertain. Trimming took off 0 bases at V and 4 bases at J, with 5 bases between the two ends. The CDR3 loop spans 13 amino acids. Germline loops: CDR1 WNHNN, CDR2 SYGVQD (reference sequence). CDR3 bases: TGCGCCAGCAGTGAGTCAGTTGCAGATACGCAGTATTTT. It yields the protein CASSESVADTQYF.

V is TRBV29-1 and J is TRBJ2-5; D uncertain. Germline-derived CDR1 and CDR2 are SQVTM and ANQGSEA. CDR3 length equals 14 residues. V was shortened by 3 bases and J by 3 bases, with 14 bases between the two germline ends. The CDR3 spells CSVEPALRKETQYF. The CDR3 DNA sequence: TGCAGCGTTGAGCCCGCGTTGCGAAAAGAGACCCAGTACTTC.

The chain recombines TRBV25-1 with TRBJ1-2; possible D gene TRBD1, 6 bases. Germline V gives CDR1 MGHDK, CDR2 SYGVNS. V was trimmed by 4 bases and J by 5 bases, leaving 8 bases between them. CDR3 length equals 12 residues. The DNA of the CDR3 is TGTGCCAGCAGTGGAAGGGGGTATGGCTACACCTTC. Amino acid sequence: CASSGRGYGYTF.

The rearrangement uses TRBV10-2 and TRBJ2-1, with 11 bases matching TRBD2. This CDR3 spans 16 amino acids. The ends lost 2 bases at V and 6 bases at J; junction bases unmatched: 6. Germline V gene sequence: CDR1 WSHSY, CDR2 SAAADI. The CDR3 bases are TGCGCCAGCAGTGAGCCGGGACTAGCGGAACTCAATGAGCAGTTCTTC. Its translation is CASSEPGLAELNEQFF.

The table lists this clonotype with a few counts. The chain employs TRBV6-5 and TRBJ2-7, with 14 nucleotides matching TRBD2. Per germline, CDR1 MNHEY and CDR2 SVGAGI. The CDR3 covers 19 residues. V shed 0 bases and J 2 bases; nucleotides not matched to a gene: 9. The chain's CDR3 is CASSYSLTSGRVTTYEQYF. In DNA form, the CDR3 reads TGTGCCAGCAGTTACTCACTGACTAGCGGGAGGGTCACCACCTACGAGCAGTACTTC.

V usage is TRBV6-4 and J usage is TRBJ2-7, with D perhaps matching TRBD1 or TRBD2 (5 bases each). The CDR3 is 16 amino acids. V was trimmed by 3 bases and J by 4 bases, leaving 19 bases between them. Germline CDR1 is MRHNA and CDR2 is SNTAGT. The CDR3 sequence is CASSDRVRDQAYEQYF. The CDR3 DNA is TGTGCCAGCAGTGATAGGGTCCGGGACCAAGCTTACGAGCAGTACTTC.

This clonotype has just a few counts. The V and J genes are TRBV11-2 and TRBJ2-5; the D gene is possibly TRBD1 (5 bases). CDR3 length equals 14 residues. In germline, CDR1 is SGHAT, CDR2 FQNNGV. V was shortened by 5 bases and J by 6 bases, with 16 bases between the two germline ends. The CDR3 nucleotides are TGTGCCAGCAGCGCAACCCCAGGGCCCCAGACCCAGTACTTC. It encodes CASSATPGPQTQYF.

In its sample, this clonotype was seen a few times. The chain employs TRBV20-1 and TRBJ2-3, with TRBD2 identical over 11 bases. The CDR3 is 18 amino acids. Unmatched junction bases numbered 15, after V lost 3 bases and J lost 4 bases. CDR1 is DFQATT, CDR2 SNEGSKA, per germline (reference sequence). CDR3 sequence: CSARGILLAGVGADTQYF. The CDR3 DNA is TGCAGTGCTAGGGGAATCCTACTAGCGGGAGTTGGTGCAGATACGCAGTATTTT.

This clonotype was seen only a few times. The chain is built from TRBV12-3 or TRBV12-4 and TRBJ2-7, with 7 bases that match TRBD2. J lost 2 bases, V lost 6 bases, and 10 bases had no gene match. The CDR3 covers 15 residues. The CDR3 DNA follows: TGTGCCAGCAGCCCAGTGGTGGGAGGGCCCTACGAGCAGTACTTC. It translates to CASSPVVGGPYEQYF.

The rearrangement uses TRBV2 and TRBJ2-7, with 12 bases that match TRBD2. CDR3 length: 14 amino acids. J gave up 3 bases and V 5 bases, and 2 bases lay outside the gene matches. Germline assignment: CDR1 SNHLY and CDR2 FYNNEI. The CDR3 spells CASSRTSGIYEQYF. In nucleotides, the CDR3 is TGTGCCAGCAGTAGGACTAGCGGGATCTACGAGCAGTACTTC.

The chain carries TRBV6-1 and TRBJ2-1; 7 nucleotides line up with TRBD2. The J segment lost 9 bases and the V segment lost 1 base, leaving 3 bases of the junction unmatched. Germline V gene data show CDR1 as MNHNS and CDR2 as SASEGT. This CDR3 contains 13 residues. CDR3 sequence reads: CASSEGAGVEQFF. In DNA form, the CDR3 reads TGTGCCAGCAGTGAAGGTGCGGGGGTTGAGCAGTTCTTC.

This clonotype was counted between two and nine times. The V call is TRBV27, the J call TRBJ2-5; the D gene is possibly TRBD1 (6 bases). Looked up from germline, CDR1 is MNHEY and CDR2 is SMNVEV (reference sequence). V lost 2 bases and J 1 base, leaving 11 bases between the germline ends. CDR3 size: 15 residues. The CDR3 spells CASSLAPGAQETQYF. In DNA, the CDR3 is TGTGCCAGCAGTTTAGCACCAGGGGCCCAAGAGACCCAGTACTTC.

This clonotype was observed a few times. The CDR3 reads CSARRGIGYEQYF. For the CDR3, the DNA is TGCAGTGCTAGAAGGGGCATCGGTTACGAGCAGTACTTC. The chain is built from TRBV20-1 and TRBJ2-7, with a tentative D call TRBD1 (5 bases). V lost 2 bases and J lost 4, with 12 bases in between. The CDR3 loop spans 13 amino acids. Germline-derived CDR1 and CDR2 are DFQATT and SNEGSKA (reference sequence).

This clonotype was seen a few times. The chain combines TRBV7-6 with TRBJ2-7; D is possibly TRBD1 (6 bases). V was shortened by 1 base and J by 3 bases, with 28 bases between the two germline ends. Germline lookup yields CDR1 SGHVS and CDR2 FNYEAQ. This CDR3 region has 20 residues. CDR3 protein: CASSLVQGATNPINNYEQYF. The CDR3 nucleotides are TGTGCCAGCAGCTTAGTACAGGGTGCGACCAACCCCATAAACAACTACGAGCAGTACTTC.

V and J are TRBV5-1 and TRBJ2-7; TRBD2 matches 8 bases. Losses at the gene ends were 3 bases for V and 7 bases for J; bases not matched to a gene: 12. The CDR3 runs 15 residues. In germline, CDR1 is SGHRS, CDR2 YFSETQ. The CDR3 loop is CASSSIAGFYNEQYF. The CDR3 bases are TGCGCCAGCAGCTCCATAGCGGGATTTTACAATGAGCAGTACTTC.

This clonotype has a handful of counts. This chain links TRBV18 with TRBJ1-2; 8 positions match TRBD1. The CDR3 is 15 residues long. Germline trimming cut 3 bases from V and 3 bases from J; bases unmatched to any gene: 6. In germline, CDR1 is KGHSH, CDR2 LQKENI. CDR3 sequence: CASSPRDRPDYGYTF. DNA of the CDR3: TGTGCCAGCTCACCGCGGGACAGGCCTGACTATGGCTACACCTTC.

This sequence joins TRBV27 and TRBJ2-3; 10 nucleotides match TRBD2. Germline values: CDR1 MNHEY, CDR2 SMNVEV (reference sequence). Trimming removed 4 bases from V and 4 bases from J; junction bases left unmatched: 11. This CDR3 comprises 17 residues. CDR3 in DNA: TGTGCCAGCAGTTCCCCCACTAGCGGGACGTATGCAGATACGCAGTATTTT. It translates to CASSSPTSGTYADTQYF.

This clonotype was found many times. The chain carries TRBV28 and TRBJ2-3; 10 nucleotides align to TRBD2. Looked up from germline, CDR1 is MDHEN and CDR2 is SYDVKM. Trimming took 8 bases from V and 5 from J; bases not matched to a gene: 10. This CDR3 spans 15 amino acids. CDR3 in amino acids: CASFGLAVVRDTQYF. As DNA, the CDR3 is TGTGCCAGCTTTGGACTAGCGGTAGTAAGAGATACGCAGTATTTT.

Comments on this clonotype: With a much larger clone just one base away, this may be a read error. The gene calls are TRBV29-1 and TRBJ2-5; 8 nucleotides match TRBD1. This CDR3 is 12 amino acids long. Germline V CDR1 and CDR2: SQVTM, ANQGSEA. CDR3 DNA: TGCAGCGGGGGACAGGAACAAGCGACCCAGTACTTC. Protein sequence: CSGGQEQATQYF.

The chain employs TRBV14 and TRBJ2-7; D is perhaps TRBD2 (5 bases). Trimming removed 1 base at V and 0 bases at J, with 19 bases between. The CDR3 covers 18 residues. Germline CDR1 and CDR2: SGHDN and FVKESK. The CDR3 nucleotides read TGTGCCAGCAGCCAAGTAGATCAAGTGGAGGACTCCTCCTACGAGCAGTACTTC. Translation gives CASSQVDQVEDSSYEQYF.

The chain has TRBV29-1 and TRBJ2-3; D tentatively fits TRBD1 or TRBD2 (5 bases each). Germline V gene sequence: CDR1 SQVTM, CDR2 ANQGSEA. The length of the CDR3 is 13 residues. V was shortened by 7 bases and J by 1 base, with 12 bases between the two germline ends. CDR3 coding DNA: TGCAGCGGGGCGGGCAGGGGCACAGATACGCAGTATTTT. Protein: CSGAGRGTDTQYF.